This TCR beta chain was recorded in a study of T cell responses to AZD1222 COVID-19 vaccine. Sequenced by immunoSEQ multiplex PCR; TCRdb stores in-frame clones only, minus some. The table has about 150,000 clones, roughly nine tenths seen once. The V end was cut by 5 bases, the J end by 1 base, with 11 bases between. This CDR3 has 14 amino acids. Germline V CDR1 and CDR2: LNHDA, SQIVND (reference sequence). The origin of this receptor is an adult who received the AZD1222 COVID-19 vaccine. The rearrangement uses TRBV19 and TRBJ1-1; possibly TRBD1 for D (6 bases). Sequenced here: peripheral blood, sampled 28 days after the second AZD1222 dose. In nucleotides, the CDR3 is TGTGCCAGTAGTTTGTGGGGGGCGAACACTGAAGCTTTCTTT. This encodes CASSLWGANTEAFF.